What follows are 10 T cell receptor beta chains derived from one specimen sequenced in a study of blood T cell repertoires in COVID-19. Here immunoSEQ multiplex PCR was the method, and the copy in TCRdb shows in-frame clones only, minus some. The table has roughly 76,000 clones, about 89% seen once. Sequencing was done on a sample of PBMCs or T cells enriched from blood (not recorded which). Source of these receptors: a woman between 50 and 59 years old with acute COVID-19.

The chain employs TRBV3-1 (or the pseudogene TRBV3-2) and TRBJ2-3; possible D gene TRBD2, 7 bases. CDR1 is LGHDT and CDR2 is YNNKEL in the germline V gene (reference sequence). Trimming left V 1 base short and J 4 bases short, with 15 bases between. The CDR3 is 16 amino acids. CDR3 sequence: CASSQVGFGGPDTQYF. CDR3 in DNA: TGTGCCAGCAGCCAAGTGGGGTTCGGGGGGCCAGATACGCAGTATTTT.

This clone was seen only once. The V gene is TRBV6-6, the J gene TRBJ1-1; D gene ambiguous. V was shortened by 6 bases and J by 0 bases, with 14 bases between the two germline ends. CDR1 and CDR2 (germline): MNHNY, SVGAGI (reference sequence). The CDR3 spans 15 residues. The CDR3 DNA is TGTGCCAGCAGACCCCCCTTCGGGGTGAACACTGAAGCTTTCTTT. This codes for CASRPPFGVNTEAFF.

The chain has TRBV6-5 and TRBJ1-1; 8 nucleotides align to TRBD1. Looked up from germline, CDR1 is MNHEY and CDR2 is SVGAGI. The CDR3 spans 13 residues. V trimming: 10 bases; J trimming: 3 bases; junction bases outside the gene matches: 7. For the CDR3, the DNA is TGTGCCACCTCCGCGGACAGGGACACTGAAGCTTTCTTT. Translation: CATSADRDTEAFF.

The chain carries TRBV29-1 and TRBJ2-3, with 7 bases that match TRBD1. Losses at the gene ends were 1 base for V and 1 base for J; bases not matched to a gene: 2. CDR1 is SQVTM and CDR2 is ANQGSEA in the germline V gene. This CDR3 region has 14 residues. CDR3 in DNA: TGCAGCGTTGAAGGGACAGGCGGCACAGATACGCAGTATTTT. This sequence encodes CSVEGTGGTDTQYF.

This chain links TRBV5-1 with TRBJ1-1; D remains unclear. Germline loops: CDR1 SGHRS, CDR2 YFSETQ. The V end was cut by 1 base, the J end by 5 bases, with 12 bases between. The CDR3 runs 14 residues. This CDR3 reads CASSLFTDQTEAFF. As DNA, the CDR3 is TGCGCCAGCAGCTTGTTTACAGACCAAACTGAAGCTTTCTTT.

The chain carries TRBV18 and TRBJ2-7; D uncertain. Germline V gene sequence: CDR1 KGHSH, CDR2 LQKENI. Between the trimmed V and J ends, which lost 3 bases and 5 bases, there was a span of 14 bases. The CDR3 spans 14 residues. CDR3 loop: CASSPTYGRHEQYF. The CDR3 DNA reads TGTGCCAGCTCACCGACATATGGTCGCCACGAGCAGTACTTC.

This sequence joins TRBV3-1 (or the pseudogene TRBV3-2) and TRBJ2-7, with 7 bases lining up with TRBD1. Per the germline V gene, CDR1 is LGHDT and CDR2 is YNNKEL (reference sequence). V dropped 3 bases and J dropped 4; count of bases not matched to a gene: 3. The CDR3 is made up of 13 amino acids. This CDR3 reads CASSQGTAYEQYF. DNA for the CDR3: TGTGCCAGCAGCCAGGGGACAGCATACGAGCAGTACTTC.

The chain combines TRBV7-8 with TRBJ1-1; D is unresolved. The CDR3 extends over 14 amino acids. Between the trimmed V and J ends, which lost 1 base and 6 bases, there was a span of 12 bases. The germline V gene has CDR1 SGHVS and CDR2 FQNEAQ. CDR3 residues: CASSLGPSTAEAFF. The CDR3 region has the DNA TGTGCCAGCAGCTTAGGGCCGTCGACTGCTGAAGCTTTCTTT.

V usage is TRBV24-1 and J usage is TRBJ1-5, with 7 bases matching TRBD1. Looked up from germline, CDR1 is KGHDR and CDR2 is SFDVKD. The V and J ends lost 9 bases and 4 bases, in that order; junction bases with no gene match: 5. This CDR3 has 13 amino acids. CDR3 in amino acids: CATGQGGNQPQHF. DNA for the CDR3: TGTGCCACCGGGCAGGGGGGAAATCAGCCCCAGCATTTT.

V is TRBV27 and J is TRBJ1-2; maybe TRBD1 (5 bases). Germline values: CDR1 MNHEY, CDR2 SMNVEV (reference sequence). Trimming removed 6 bases from V and 6 bases from J, with 14 bases in between. The CDR3 covers 13 residues. The CDR3 DNA sequence: TGTGCCAGCAGATCGCGGGGGGGGGATGGCTACACCTTC. It specifies CASRSRGGDGYTF.